This T cell receptor (beta chain) was identified during a study of graft-versus-host responses after intestinal transplantation. For the study at large: Tacrolimus and steroids were given for around three years to all recipients after anti-thymocyte globulin induction.

Data came from immunoSEQ multiplex PCR; TCRdb stores just in-frame clones and leaves some out. The data hold some 84,000 clones, with around 80% observed a single time. The CDR3 extends over 14 amino acids. Trimming removed 0 bases at V and 3 bases at J, with 7 bases between. CDR1 and CDR2 from the germline V gene are LGHNA and YNFKEQ. Study results and limitations: Peak GvH clone levels in circulation were associated with early post-transplant HvG declines.

A remark on this clone: Its antigen is not identified.

This receptor was taken from a human donor who received an intestinal transplant. This rearrangement joins TRBV4-2 to TRBJ2-3; D gene uncertain. Specimen: unstimulated CD4+ T cells sorted from spleen or lymph node cells, collected before intestinal transplant. This CDR3 is CASSQDITTDTQYF. As DNA, the CDR3 is TGTGCCAGCAGCCAAGATATCACTACAGATACGCAGTATTTT.